A selection of T cell receptor beta chains follows, all from one sample in a study of CD8 T cells in Susac syndrome. TCRdb itself ran the immunoSEQ multiplex PCR reads through MiXCR, one entry per CDR3 protein. Of about 120,000 distinct CDR3 sequences in the sample, around 94% were seen once. Sequencing was done on a sample of CD8+ T cells from PBMCs. The receptors originated from a human donor with Susac syndrome. Each CDR3 is given with its conserved first and last residue. D genes are given only for firm matches. Not every row has a clone size; where given, it reads once, few, many or a size class.

- TRBJ1-1 once TRBV30 TGTGCCTGGAGTGTAACCCGTCGATACACTGAAGCTTTCTTT CAWSVTRRYTEAFF
- TRBJ1-2 - TRBV27 TGTGCCAGCAGTTTATCGGAAACAGGGACTTATGGCTACACCTTC CASSLSETGTYGYTF
- TRBJ1-2 - TRBV12-3/TRBV12-4 TGTGCCAGCAGTTCCACAGCGGCAGCTGGCTACACCTTC CASSSTAAAGYTF
TRBD1 TRBJ1-2 - TRBV7-9 TGTGCCAGCAGCTTATTGGCAGGGGGCGACTATGGCTACACCTTC CASSLLAGGDYGYTF
TRBD2 TRBJ2-3 - TRBV20-1 TGCAGTGCTAGAGTCGGCGGACTAGCGGGGGGGCTATGGACAGATACGCAGTATTTT CSARVGGLAGGLWTDTQYF
- TRBJ2-1 - TRBV9 TGTGCCAGCAGCCCCCTTATTGACCCGTATGAGCAGTTCTTC CASSPLIDPYEQFF
- TRBJ1-2 - TRBV4-1 TGCGCCAGCAGCCAAGCCGGGCAGATCTATGGCTACACCTTC CASSQAGQIYGYTF
TRBD1 TRBJ2-3 - TRBV12-3/TRBV12-4 TGTGCCAGCAGTTTGAACCGGGACAGGCTCGGGATGACGCAGTATTTT CASSLNRDRLGMTQYF
- TRBJ2-7 - TRBV5-1 TGCGCCAGCAGCTTGGGGACAGTCTACTACGAGCAGTACTTC CASSLGTVYYEQYF
- TRBJ2-3 - TRBV18 TGTGCCAGTTCGACAGCCACAGATACGCAGTATTTT CASSTATDTQYF
- TRBJ1-1 - TRBV12-3/TRBV12-4 TGTGCCAGCAGTTTGGGCGGACGAAACACTGAAGCTTTCTTT CASSLGGRNTEAFF
TRBD2 TRBJ2-5 - TRBV2 TGTGCCAGCACCTGGCTAGCGGGTGAAGAGACCCAGTACTTC CASTWLAGEETQYF
TRBD1 TRBJ2-3 - TRBV12-3/TRBV12-4 TGTGCCAGCAGTTTTCAAGGGGACAGGGGCGGAGATACGCAGTATTTT CASSFQGDRGGDTQYF
- TRBJ2-7 - TRBV4-1 TGCGCCAGCAGCCAAGCGGATGGGCCCTACGAGCAGTACTTC CASSQADGPYEQYF
- TRBJ2-7 - TRBV4-1 TGCGCCAGCAGCTCCGCGGCAGGGAAAGAGCAGTACTTC CASSSAAGKEQYF
TRBD1 TRBJ1-6 - TRBV24-1 TGTGCCACCCGACAGGGGCGACGGATGTGGAATTCACCCCTCCACTTT CATRQGRRMWNSPLHF
- TRBJ1-5 - TRBV27 TGTGCCAGCAGCCTAACAGGGCCAAATCAGCCCCAGCATTTT CASSLTGPNQPQHF
TRBD1 TRBJ1-2 once TRBV27 TGTGCCAGCAGTCTTACCTCGACAGGGGACTATGGCTACACCTTC CASSLTSTGDYGYTF
- TRBJ1-1 once TRBV29-1 TGCAGCGTCCGCTTTGGGGGGACTGAAGCTTTCTTT CSVRFGGTEAFF
TRBD1 TRBJ1-5 - TRBV12-3/TRBV12-4 TGTGCCAGCAGCGCCCAGACAGGGATTCAGCCCCAGCATTTT CASSAQTGIQPQHF
TRBD1 TRBJ1-2 - TRBV29-1 TGCAGCGTTGAACGGGACAGGGATGAAGGCTACACCTTC CSVERDRDEGYTF
TRBD1 TRBJ1-4 - TRBV29-1 TGCAGCGTTGGGGGACAGGGGTTTGAAAAACTGTTTTTT CSVGGQGFEKLFF
TRBD1 TRBJ1-1 - TRBV20-1 TGCAGTGCTAGAGGGACAGGGTACCCTGAAGCTTTCTTT CSARGTGYPEAFF
- TRBJ2-7 - TRBV6-5 TGTGCCAGCACCCTAACCCGAGGGGGAGCCTACGAGCAGTACTTC CASTLTRGGAYEQYF
TRBD1 TRBJ2-5 - TRBV29-1 TGCAGCGTAAGGACAGGGAAAGAGACCCAGTACTTC CSVRTGKETQYF
TRBD1 TRBJ2-3 once TRBV29-1 TGCAGCGTTGAGGCCAGGGGGACAATCACAGATACGCAGTATTTT CSVEARGTITDTQYF
- TRBJ1-1 - TRBV6-5 TGTGCCAGCAGCCCTCCTCTAGGGAACACTGAAGCTTTCTTT CASSPPLGNTEAFF
- TRBJ2-2 - TRBV3-1 TGTGCCAGCAGCCAAGAACCGGAGATGGTGGGGGAGCTGTTTTTT CASSQEPEMVGELFF
- TRBJ1-1 - TRBV4-1 TGCGCCAGCAACCCGCAGGGAATGAACACTGAAGCTTTCTTT CASNPQGMNTEAFF
TRBD1 TRBJ2-7 - TRBV7-2 TGTGCCAGCAGCCCCCTGCCTGACAGGGTGGGATACGAGCAGTACTTC CASSPLPDRVGYEQYF
TRBD2 TRBJ2-1 once TRBV4-1 TGCGCCAGCGGCCAAGCGGGGGGTGGCAATGAGCAGTTCTTC CASGQAGGGNEQFF
- TRBJ1-1 - TRBV27 TGTGCCAGCAGTTTGGGTAGGAACACTGAAGCTTTCTTT CASSLGRNTEAFF
- TRBJ2-3 - TRBV15 TGTGCCACCAGCAGAGCGAAGCACAAGGGGGCAGATACGCAGTATTTT CATSRAKHKGADTQYF
TRBD1 TRBJ1-2 - TRBV5-6 TGTGCCAGCAGCCCCCGACAGGGACATAACTATGGCTACACCTTC CASSPRQGHNYGYTF
- TRBJ2-7 - TRBV9 TGTGCCAGCAGCGTAGGGGGAATGGGCTACGAGCAGTACTTC CASSVGGMGYEQYF
- TRBJ2-7 - TRBV6-6 TGTGCCAGCAGTTACGCACAGGGAACAAAGGGCTACGAGCAGTACTTC CASSYAQGTKGYEQYF
- TRBJ1-5 - TRBV12-3/TRBV12-4 TGTGCCAGCAGTGGGGTCGGGCCCCAGCATTTT CASSGVGPQHF
- TRBJ1-1 - TRBV7-9 TGTGCCAGCAGGCTAAGTACTGAAGCTTTCTTT CASRLSTEAFF
TRBD1 TRBJ1-2 - TRBV9 TGTGCCAGCAGCGTAGCCAGGACAGGGGAGTATGGCTACACCTTC CASSVARTGEYGYTF
- TRBJ2-5 - TRBV5-1 TGCGCCAGCAGACCCCACAACCAAGAGACCCAGTACTTC CASRPHNQETQYF
TRBD1 TRBJ1-2 - TRBV20-1 TGCAGTGCTTCGGACAGGGGGCGCAACTATGGCTACACCTTC CSASDRGRNYGYTF
- TRBJ2-3 few TRBV4-1 TGCGCCAGCAGCCTTAGTCCGGGGTCCACAGATACGCAGTATTTT CASSLSPGSTDTQYF
- TRBJ1-2 - TRBV27 TGTGCCAGCAGTTTGGCGTCGGGCTATGGCTACACCTTC CASSLASGYGYTF
TRBD1 TRBJ2-3 - TRBV24-1 TGTGCCACCAGTGACTCCGGGACAGGGGGAGATACGCAGTATTTT CATSDSGTGGDTQYF
TRBD1 TRBJ1-4 - TRBV4-1 TGCGCCAGCAGCCAGGGTTTGGGACAGGGCGATGAAAAACTGTTTTTT CASSQGLGQGDEKLFF
- TRBJ1-1 - TRBV27 TGTGCCAGCCGGGCGGGAGGAACTGAAGCTTTCTTT CASRAGGTEAFF
TRBD2 TRBJ2-5 - TRBV12-5 TGTGCTAGTGGTTTAACCGGGACTAGCGGCCAAGAGACCCAGTACTTC CASGLTGTSGQETQYF
- TRBJ1-2 - TRBV7-9 TGTGCCAGCAGCGAGGCGCACAGCTATGGCTACACCTTC CASSEAHSYGYTF
- TRBJ1-2 once TRBV6-2/TRBV6-3 TGTGCCAGCAGTTACTCGAGTGCCCTGCCCTCTCAGGGCTTTGGCTACACCTTC CASSYSSALPSQGFGYTF
TRBD1 TRBJ2-7 - TRBV3-1 TGTGCCAGCAGCTCCCACAGGGGATTCTACGAGCAGTACTTC CASSSHRGFYEQYF
- TRBJ2-1 - TRBV14 TGTGCCAGCAGCCAGAGGGTCTACGAGCAGTTCTTC CASSQRVYEQFF
TRBD2 TRBJ2-3 once TRBV5-1 TGCGCCAGCAGCTTGGAGGGCAGCGGGGTGGCAGATACGCAGTATTTT CASSLEGSGVADTQYF
- TRBJ1-2 few TRBV12-3/TRBV12-4 TGTGCCAGCAGTTTAGGACAGGTGGGCTATGGCTACACCTTC CASSLGQVGYGYTF
- TRBJ1-2 - TRBV2 TGTGCCGGGACGGAAGGAGGGGGAAATGGCTACACCTTC CAGTEGGGNGYTF
- TRBJ1-2 - TRBV12-3/TRBV12-4 TGTGCCAGCAGTCCCCTAGGAATTGCCGCCTATGGCTACACCTTC CASSPLGIAAYGYTF
TRBD2 TRBJ2-1 once TRBV4-3 TGCGCCAGCAGCCAAGATTGGGCTAGCGGGTTGGGTGAGCAGTTCTTC CASSQDWASGLGEQFF
- TRBJ1-1 - TRBV5-4 TGTGCCAGCAGCTTGGGGGAGCTGAACACTGAAGCTTTCTTT CASSLGELNTEAFF
- TRBJ1-6 - TRBV18 TGTGCCAGCTCCCCCTCAGTAGGAGATTCACCCCTCCACTTT CASSPSVGDSPLHF